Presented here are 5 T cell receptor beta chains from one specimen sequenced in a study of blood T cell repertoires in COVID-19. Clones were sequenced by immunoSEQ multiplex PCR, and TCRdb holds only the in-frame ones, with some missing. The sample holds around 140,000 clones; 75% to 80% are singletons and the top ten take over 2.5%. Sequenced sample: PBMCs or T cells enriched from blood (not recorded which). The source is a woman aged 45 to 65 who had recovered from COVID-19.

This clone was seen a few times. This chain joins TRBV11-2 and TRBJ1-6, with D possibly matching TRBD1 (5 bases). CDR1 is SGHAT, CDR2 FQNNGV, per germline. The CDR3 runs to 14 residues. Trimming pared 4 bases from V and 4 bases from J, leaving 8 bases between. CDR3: CASSSGGYNSPLHF. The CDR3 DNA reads TGTGCCAGCAGCTCGGGGGGGTATAATTCACCCCTCCACTTT.

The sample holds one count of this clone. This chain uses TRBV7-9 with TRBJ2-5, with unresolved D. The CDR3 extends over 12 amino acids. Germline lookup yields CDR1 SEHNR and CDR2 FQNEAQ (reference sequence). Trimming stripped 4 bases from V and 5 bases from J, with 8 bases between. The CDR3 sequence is CASSSEFETQYF. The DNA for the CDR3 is TGTGCCAGCAGCTCCGAGTTTGAGACCCAGTACTTC.

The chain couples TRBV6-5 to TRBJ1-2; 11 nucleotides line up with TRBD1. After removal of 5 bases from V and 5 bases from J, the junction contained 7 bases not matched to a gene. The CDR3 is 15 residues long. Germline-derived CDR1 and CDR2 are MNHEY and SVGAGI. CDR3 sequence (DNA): TGTGCCAGCAGTAGGCCGGGACAGGGGGTTTATGGCTACACCTTC. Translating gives CASSRPGQGVYGYTF.

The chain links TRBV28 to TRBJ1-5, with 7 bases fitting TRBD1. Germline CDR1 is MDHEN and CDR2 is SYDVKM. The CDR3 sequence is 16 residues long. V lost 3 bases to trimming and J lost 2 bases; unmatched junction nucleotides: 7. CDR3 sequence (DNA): TGTGCCAGCAGTTTCTTTCGGACAGGAGGCAATCAGCCCCAGCATTTT. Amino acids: CASSFFRTGGNQPQHF.

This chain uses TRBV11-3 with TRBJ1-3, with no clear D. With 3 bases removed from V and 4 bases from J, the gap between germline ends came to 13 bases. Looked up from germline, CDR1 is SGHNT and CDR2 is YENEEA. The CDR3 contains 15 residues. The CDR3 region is CASSLRGGVGNTIYF. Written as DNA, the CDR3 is TGTGCCAGCAGCTTGCGGGGAGGAGTAGGAAACACCATATATTTT.